The clone carrying this T cell receptor (beta chain) was observed a few times. As yet, its antigen is unknown. This sample stems from a study of persistence of HIV-infected CD4 T cells. Study-wide points: Within sorted populations, more oligoclonal TCRs accompanied more oligoclonal proviruses. Antigen-responding cells were enriched for degenerate expanded CDR3beta sequences.

The stimulus was an HIV-1 Gag 15-mer peptide pool, around 1.1 ug/peptide/mL. Memory cells lacking CD40L and CD69 with high CD45RO were sorted. Before stimulation, PBMCs underwent CD8+ T cell depletion. This was the immunoSEQ version 4 assay in survey mode. TCRdb's copy holds only in-frame clones and misses some; the assay was immunoSEQ multiplex PCR. The table has just over 40,000 clones, approximately 78% seen once. Germline V gives CDR1 MNHEY, CDR2 SMNVEV (reference sequence). V lost 10 bases to trimming and J lost 0 bases; unmatched junction nucleotides: 16. This CDR3 spans 19 amino acids. This sequence was found in an adult man with HIV who was CMV-seropositive. V gene TRBV27 combines with J gene TRBJ2-1, with 12 bases aligning to TRBD2. The material was CD4+ T cells sorted from PBMCs after approximately 18-hour stimulation, obtained from a patient who received antiretroviral therapy. CDR3 region: CANRIRGLAGGPSYNEQFF. The CDR3 nucleotides are TGTGCCAACAGGATCCGCGGTCTAGCGGGAGGGCCCTCCTACAATGAGCAGTTCTTC.